The rows below give T cell receptor beta chains drawn from one sample of a study of lymphopenia after photon versus proton radiotherapy. Only in-frame clones appear in the TCRdb table, and some are missing; sequencing was by immunoSEQ multiplex PCR. The sample consists of more than 10,000 clones, about 85% of them appearing once. The starting material was peripheral blood, obtained from a patient treated with photon-based radiotherapy. The receptors shown here come from a man in his sixties with pancreatic cancer. Each CDR3 is given with its conserved first and last residue. Each record gives: J gene, clone size, D gene, V gene, CDR3 protein, CDR3 DNA. A D gene is named only where the DNA matches it firmly. The size of a clone is reported for some rows only, either as once, few or many, or as a class for expanded clones.

J: TRBJ2-1; size: NA; D: TRBD2; V: TRBV9; CDR3: CASSVAGGAGNEQFF; DNA: TGTGCCAGCAGCGTAGCGGGGGGGGCTGGGAATGAGCAGTTCTTC
J: TRBJ1-1; size: once; D: NA; V: TRBV15; CDR3: CATSREVTANTEAFF; DNA: TGTGCCACCAGCAGAGAGGTGACGGCAAACACTGAAGCTTTCTTT
J: TRBJ2-7; size: NA; D: NA; V: TRBV20-1; CDR3: CSAGGSREQYF; DNA: TGCAGTGCTGGGGGTTCCCGCGAGCAGTACTTC
J: TRBJ2-4; size: NA; D: TRBD1; V: TRBV30; CDR3: CAWSATGGSNIQYF; DNA: TGTGCCTGGAGTGCCACAGGGGGCAGCAACATTCAGTACTTC
J: TRBJ2-7; size: NA; D: TRBD1; V: TRBV4-3; CDR3: CASSQDTGAVNEQYF; DNA: TGCGCCAGCAGCCAAGACACAGGGGCGGTAAACGAGCAGTACTTC
J: TRBJ1-5; size: few; D: NA; V: TRBV6-4; CDR3: CASSPRAGSNQPQHF; DNA: TGTGCCAGCAGCCCCCGGGCAGGGAGCAATCAGCCCCAGCATTTT
J: TRBJ1-1; size: NA; D: TRBD1; V: TRBV5-1; CDR3: CASSQTTGYTEAFF; DNA: TGCGCCAGCAGCCAAACGACAGGGTACACTGAAGCTTTCTTT
J: TRBJ2-2; size: NA; D: NA; V: TRBV7-6; CDR3: CASSLGAARGELFF; DNA: TGTGCCAGCAGCTTAGGGGCGGCTCGCGGGGAGCTGTTTTTT
J: TRBJ1-3; size: NA; D: TRBD1; V: TRBV30; CDR3: CASRTGIRSGNTIYF; DNA: TGTGCCTCAAGGACAGGGATTCGATCTGGAAACACCATATATTTT
J: TRBJ1-1; size: NA; D: NA; V: TRBV27; CDR3: CASSLWGDTEAFF; DNA: TGTGCCAGCAGTTTATGGGGGGACACTGAAGCTTTCTTT
J: TRBJ2-7; size: NA; D: TRBD2; V: TRBV4-2; CDR3: CASSQDSSLASGGSSYEQYF; DNA: TGTGCCAGCAGCCAAGACTCAAGCTTGGCTAGCGGGGGGAGCTCCTACGAGCAGTACTTC
J: TRBJ1-1; size: NA; D: NA; V: TRBV7-2; CDR3: CASSPNGRGIGFF; DNA: TGTGCCAGCAGCCCTAACGGACGGGGGATTGGTTTCTTT
J: TRBJ2-2; size: NA; D: TRBD1; V: TRBV5-1; CDR3: CASSLFSGGNTGELFF; DNA: TGCGCCAGCAGCTTGTTTTCAGGGGGCAACACCGGGGAGCTGTTTTTT
J: TRBJ2-7; size: NA; D: NA; V: TRBV2; CDR3: CASSVREQYF; DNA: TGTGCCAGCAGTGTGCGCGAGCAGTACTTC
J: TRBJ1-1; size: NA; D: TRBD1; V: TRBV2; CDR3: CASSEAPPPYRGSAEAFF; DNA: TGTGCCAGCAGTGAAGCGCCCCCCCCCTACAGGGGGAGCGCTGAAGCTTTCTTT
J: TRBJ1-1; size: NA; D: NA; V: TRBV9; CDR3: CASSAELGGAYTEAFF; DNA: TGTGCCAGCAGCGCCGAACTGGGGGGCGCGTACACTGAAGCTTTCTTT
J: TRBJ2-1; size: few; D: TRBD2; V: TRBV4-1; CDR3: CASSQDRLAGAYNEQFF; DNA: TGCGCCAGCAGCCAAGACCGACTAGCGGGGGCCTACAATGAGCAGTTCTTC
J: TRBJ2-3; size: NA; D: TRBD1; V: TRBV6-4; CDR3: CASSGTGGSDTQYF; DNA: TGTGCCAGCAGCGGGACAGGGGGTTCAGATACGCAGTATTTT
J: TRBJ2-3; size: NA; D: TRBD2; V: TRBV5-1; CDR3: CASSSPDDSGVSTDTQYF; DNA: TGCGCCAGCAGCTCGCCCGACGATAGCGGGGTTAGCACAGATACGCAGTATTTT
J: TRBJ1-2; size: NA; D: NA; V: TRBV30; CDR3: CAWREQGQDGYTF; DNA: TGTGCCTGGAGAGAGCAGGGGCAGGATGGCTACACCTTC
J: TRBJ2-2; size: NA; D: TRBD2; V: TRBV2; CDR3: CASSAAGANTGELFF; DNA: TGTGCCAGCAGTGCCGCGGGGGCGAACACCGGGGAGCTGTTTTTT
J: TRBJ2-7; size: NA; D: TRBD1; V: TRBV7-2; CDR3: CASSFAGTGTYEQYF; DNA: TGTGCCAGCAGCTTTGCCGGGACAGGAACCTACGAGCAGTACTTC
J: TRBJ2-2; size: NA; D: NA; V: TRBV5-1; CDR3: CASSYDIPGELFF; DNA: TGCGCCAGCAGCTACGACATTCCGGGGGAGCTGTTTTTT
J: TRBJ1-6; size: NA; D: NA; V: TRBV5-1; CDR3: CASSSSNDQSEPLHF; DNA: TGCGCCAGCAGCTCAAGTAACGACCAAAGCGAACCCCTCCACTTT
J: TRBJ1-4; size: NA; D: NA; V: TRBV25-1; CDR3: CASRLRGGEKLFF; DNA: TGTGCCAGCAGGCTCAGGGGAGGTGAAAAACTGTTTTTT
J: TRBJ1-1; size: NA; D: NA; V: TRBV11-3; CDR3: CASSLSRVNTEAFF; DNA: TGTGCCAGCAGCCTTAGCCGAGTGAACACTGAAGCTTTCTTT
J: TRBJ2-7; size: NA; D: TRBD1; V: TRBV6-5; CDR3: CASSLQGAYEQYF; DNA: TGTGCCAGCAGCTTACAGGGGGCCTACGAGCAGTACTTC
J: TRBJ2-1; size: NA; D: NA; V: TRBV5-6; CDR3: CASSFRDTVPNEQFF; DNA: TGTGCCAGCAGCTTCCGGGACACTGTCCCCAATGAGCAGTTCTTC
J: TRBJ1-2; size: NA; D: NA; V: TRBV5-1; CDR3: CASSQATVDGYTF; DNA: TGCGCCAGCAGTCAGGCAACGGTTGACGGCTACACCTTC
J: TRBJ1-2; size: NA; D: TRBD1; V: TRBV5-6; CDR3: CASSFEDRLGYGYTF; DNA: TGTGCCAGCAGCTTCGAGGACAGGTTAGGCTATGGCTACACCTTC
J: TRBJ1-2; size: NA; D: TRBD1; V: TRBV15; CDR3: CATSRLGQDGTF; DNA: TGTGCCACCAGCAGATTGGGACAGGATGGCACCTTC
J: TRBJ1-2; size: once; D: NA; V: TRBV11-2; CDR3: CASSLDPAPTAEYYGYTF; DNA: TGTGCCAGCAGCTTAGATCCTGCCCCCACAGCCGAATACTATGGCTACACCTTC
J: TRBJ2-5; size: NA; D: TRBD1; V: TRBV10-1; CDR3: CASPQGGETQYF; DNA: TGCGCCAGCCCACAGGGGGGAGAGACCCAGTACTTC
J: TRBJ1-3; size: once; D: TRBD1; V: TRBV9; CDR3: CASSGDRGLGNTIYF; DNA: TGTGCCAGCAGCGGGGACAGGGGGCTTGGAAACACCATATATTTT
J: TRBJ1-1; size: NA; D: NA; V: TRBV6-5; CDR3: CAGPHQTPNTEAFF; DNA: TGTGCCGGCCCTCACCAGACGCCGAACACTGAAGCTTTCTTT
J: TRBJ1-5; size: NA; D: NA; V: TRBV4-3; CDR3: CASSQWGLQPQHF; DNA: TGCGCCAGCAGCCAATGGGGACTTCAGCCCCAGCATTTT
J: TRBJ2-3; size: NA; D: TRBD2; V: TRBV11-2; CDR3: CASSLLAGGLGTDTQYF; DNA: TGTGCCAGCAGCTTACTAGCGGGGGGGCTGGGTACAGATACGCAGTATTTT
J: TRBJ2-3; size: NA; D: NA; V: TRBV19; CDR3: CASRKGGKVVDTQYF; DNA: TGTGCCAGTAGAAAGGGGGGGAAGGTCGTAGATACGCAGTATTTT
J: TRBJ2-3; size: NA; D: NA; V: TRBV5-8; CDR3: CASSDVRPLTDTQYF; DNA: TGTGCCAGCAGTGACGTGAGGCCGCTCACAGATACGCAGTATTTT
J: TRBJ2-3; size: NA; D: NA; V: TRBV10-1; CDR3: CASSESPGNPYSSTDTQYF; DNA: TGCGCCAGCAGTGAGTCCCCGGGCAATCCCTACTCTAGCACAGATACGCAGTATTTT
J: TRBJ1-4; size: NA; D: NA; V: TRBV4-1; CDR3: CASSTLTDPYEKLFF; DNA: TGCGCCAGCAGCACCCTCACAGACCCATATGAAAAACTGTTTTTT
J: TRBJ2-1; size: NA; D: NA; V: TRBV5-4; CDR3: CASSLDVSTLNEQFF; DNA: TGTGCCAGCAGCTTGGACGTATCCACCCTCAATGAGCAGTTCTTC
J: TRBJ2-2; size: NA; D: NA; V: TRBV6-6; CDR3: CASWVRGPSGELFF; DNA: TGTGCCAGCTGGGTGCGGGGGCCCAGCGGGGAGCTGTTTTTT
J: TRBJ1-1; size: few; D: NA; V: TRBV6-1; CDR3: CASSAGGDTEAFF; DNA: TGTGCCAGCAGTGCAGGAGGGGACACTGAAGCTTTCTTT
J: TRBJ2-7; size: NA; D: TRBD2; V: TRBV27; CDR3: CASSSTAGGEQYF; DNA: TGTGCCAGCAGTTCCACCGCGGGGGGGGAGCAGTACTTC
J: TRBJ2-1; size: NA; D: NA; V: TRBV10-3; CDR3: CAISGARDNEQFF; DNA: TGTGCCATCAGTGGGGCCAGAGACAATGAGCAGTTCTTC
J: TRBJ1-6; size: NA; D: NA; V: TRBV18; CDR3: CASSLRTGRGNNSPLHF; DNA: TGTGCCAGCTCTCTACGCACAGGGCGTGGGAATAATTCACCCCTCCACTTT
J: TRBJ2-7; size: NA; D: NA; V: TRBV29-1; CDR3: CSVFRGYEQYF; DNA: TGCAGCGTATTCAGGGGCTACGAGCAGTACTTC
J: TRBJ2-6; size: NA; D: TRBD1; V: TRBV30; CDR3: CAWSDWGQAGANVLTF; DNA: TGTGCCTGGAGTGACTGGGGACAGGCTGGGGCCAACGTCCTGACTTTC
J: TRBJ2-2; size: NA; D: NA; V: TRBV11-3; CDR3: CASSLVDGGELFF; DNA: TGTGCCAGCAGCTTAGTGGACGGCGGGGAGCTGTTTTTT
J: TRBJ1-5; size: NA; D: NA; V: TRBV29-1; CDR3: CSVVIQGESPQHF; DNA: TGCAGCGTTGTAATACAGGGAGAATCGCCCCAGCATTTT
J: TRBJ2-5; size: NA; D: NA; V: TRBV6-5; CDR3: CASSYAGRWETQYF; DNA: TGTGCCAGCAGTTACGCAGGGAGGTGGGAGACCCAGTACTTC
J: TRBJ1-1; size: once; D: NA; V: TRBV5-8; CDR3: CASSLGLNTEAFF; DNA: TGTGCCAGCAGCTTAGGCTTGAACACTGAAGCTTTCTTT
J: TRBJ2-7; size: NA; D: TRBD2; V: TRBV2; CDR3: CASLGEGLAGKGVEQYF; DNA: TGTGCCAGCCTCGGCGAGGGACTAGCGGGGAAAGGGGTCGAGCAGTACTTC
J: TRBJ2-7; size: NA; D: NA; V: TRBV5-4; CDR3: CASSFSTDLREQYF; DNA: TGTGCCAGCAGCTTTTCGACAGATCTCCGAGAGCAGTACTTC
J: TRBJ1-1; size: NA; D: NA; V: TRBV29-1; CDR3: CSVVIDFRRAFF; DNA: TGCAGCGTTGTAATTGACTTCAGAAGGGCTTTCTTT
J: TRBJ2-2; size: NA; D: NA; V: TRBV30; CDR3: CAWVRRDPGELFF; DNA: TGTGCCTGGGTGCGCCGGGATCCCGGGGAGCTGTTTTTT
J: TRBJ2-2; size: NA; D: TRBD2; V: TRBV11-2; CDR3: CASSLVASGRTGELFF; DNA: TGTGCCAGCAGCTTAGTAGCTAGCGGGAGAACCGGGGAGCTGTTTTTT